These 15 T cell receptor beta chains came from one sample sequenced in a study of T cells after yellow fever vaccination. TCRdb re-derived calls from the 5' RACE reads in MiXCR, one entry per CDR3 protein. The data contain a few hundred thousand distinct CDR3 sequences, around 6.8% of them singletons. The sample in question was PBMCs, obtained more than 40 days after the first yellow fever vaccination. These receptors were collected from a man in his late teens or twenties who received the YFV17D yellow fever vaccine.

Many counts were recorded for this clonotype. The rearrangement joins TRBV14 to TRBJ1-2, with 7 nucleotides matching TRBD1. J gave up 5 bases and V 4 bases, and 4 bases lay outside the gene matches. This CDR3 has 13 residues. Germline-derived CDR1 and CDR2 are SGHDN and FVKESK. The CDR3 reads CASSLDRLYGYTF. The CDR3 coding sequence is TGTGCCAGCAGCCTGGACAGGCTTTATGGCTACACCTTC.

There are many counts of this clonotype. The chain joins TRBV12-3 or TRBV12-4 to TRBJ2-7, with 10 bases identical to TRBD1. Germline trimming cut 5 bases from V and 0 bases from J; bases unmatched to any gene: 16. The CDR3 runs 19 residues. CDR3 in amino acids: CASSLRHAMTGGSSYEQYF. CDR3 bases: TGTGCCAGCAGTCTAAGACACGCTATGACAGGGGGCAGCTCCTACGAGCAGTACTTC.

This clonotype turned up a few times. The gene calls are TRBV5-5 and TRBJ2-3; D is unclear. The CDR3 has 16 residues. V lost 0 bases to trimming and J lost 0 bases, with 11 bases between them. Germline loops: CDR1 SGHKS, CDR2 YYEKEE (reference sequence). The CDR3 nucleotides are TGTGCCAGCAGCTTGGGGCCCCCTTCTAGCACAGATACGCAGTATTTT. Residues: CASSLGPPSSTDTQYF.

This chain uses TRBV12-3 or TRBV12-4 with TRBJ2-2, with D unclear. CDR3 length: 13 amino acids. V was clipped by 11 bases and J by 0 bases, with 10 bases between them. The CDR3 loop reads CAAPASNTGELFF. The DNA of the CDR3 is TGTGCCGCCCCGGCTTCGAACACCGGGGAGCTGTTTTTT.

This clonotype was detected a few times. The chain employs TRBV29-1 and TRBJ1-1, with TRBD1 matching 12 bases. This CDR3 spans 14 amino acids. Germline V lookup: CDR1 SQVTM, CDR2 ANQGSEA. With 5 bases clipped from V and 10 bases from J, the junction kept 11 bases outside the gene matches. CDR3 amino acids: CSVLLGDRGLRAFF. Written as DNA, the CDR3 is TGCAGCGTTCTATTGGGGGACAGGGGGCTTCGAGCTTTCTTT.

This clonotype was seen ten or more times. The rearrangement joins TRBV7-6 to TRBJ2-1, with 15 bases aligning to TRBD2. V shed 8 bases, J shed 6 bases, and the junction held 8 bases outside the gene matches. The CDR3 contains 16 residues. Per the germline V gene, CDR1 is SGHVS and CDR2 is FNYEAQ. The DNA of the CDR3 is TGTGCCAGCGCCCGGACTAGCGGGGGGGATCGCAATGAGCAGTTCTTC. As protein: CASARTSGGDRNEQFF.

This chain connects TRBV6-2 or TRBV6-3 to TRBJ2-3; 7 bases are shared with TRBD1. The junction had 6 bases not matched to a gene; V was cut back by 7 bases and J by 5 bases. The germline V gene encodes CDR1 MNHEY and CDR2 SVGEGT. The CDR3 is 13 amino acids. DNA of the CDR3: TGTGCCAGCACAGCGACAGGGAGAGATACGCAGTATTTT. Its protein is CASTATGRDTQYF.

This clonotype was detected many times. The gene calls are TRBV4-3 and TRBJ1-2, with D unclear. This CDR3 comprises 15 residues. CDR1 and CDR2 (germline): LGHNA, YSLEER. Trimming stripped 1 base from V and 9 bases from J, with 18 bases between. The CDR3 nucleotides read TGCGCCAGCAGCCAAGGGGGTGGGCCACAAGCTCGCTACACCTTC. It yields the protein CASSQGGGPQARYTF.

The rearrangement joins TRBV7-2 to TRBJ1-3, with a weak D call TRBD1 (5 bases). The CDR3 is 16 residues long. CDR1 is SGHTA and CDR2 is FQGNSA in the germline V gene. V lost 4 bases and J 0 bases, leaving 13 bases between the germline ends. The DNA of the CDR3 is TGTGCCAGCAGCTCCTTGGACATCTTCTCTGGAAACACCATATATTTT. Its protein product is CASSSLDIFSGNTIYF.

The table lists this clonotype with a few counts. CDR3 protein: CASSSRNEKLFF. DNA for the CDR3: TGTGCCAGCAGCTCCCGTAATGAAAAACTGTTTTTT. This sequence joins TRBV7-2 and TRBJ1-4; D unclear. The CDR3 is 12 residues long. Germline V gene data show CDR1 as SGHTA and CDR2 as FQGNSA. V was trimmed by 4 bases and J by 4 bases, leaving 4 bases between them.

CDR3 DNA sequence: TGTGCCAGCAGCCCTCGGACACCCCCTTTCACAGATACGCAGTATTTT. Protein sequence: CASSPRTPPFTDTQYF. V is TRBV7-9 and J is TRBJ2-3, with D possibly TRBD1 on 5 matching bases. The CDR3 contains 16 residues. In germline, CDR1 is SEHNR, CDR2 FQNEAQ (reference sequence). Trimming left V 5 bases short and J 2 bases short, with 17 bases between.

This clonotype turned up a few times. The chain recombines TRBV12-3 or TRBV12-4 with TRBJ2-2; D uncertain. Trimming removed 3 bases at V and 1 base at J, with 9 bases between. The CDR3 spans 15 residues. The DNA for the CDR3 is TGTGCCAGCAGTTTCGGTTGGAGGAACACCGGGGAGCTGTTTTTT. Encoded protein: CASSFGWRNTGELFF.

This chain joins TRBV19 and TRBJ2-5, with 9 bases lining up with TRBD2. The CDR3 loop spans 14 amino acids. After removal of 5 bases from V and 7 bases from J, the junction contained 8 bases not matched to a gene. From germline, CDR1 is LNHDA and CDR2 SQIVND (reference sequence). CDR3 protein: CASSVLAGVATQYF. The CDR3 DNA follows: TGTGCCAGTAGTGTATTAGCGGGGGTCGCGACCCAGTACTTC. Full variable domain (rest looked up from reference TRBV19 and TRBJ2-5): DGGITQSPKYLFRKEGQNVTLSCEQNLNHDAMYWYRQDPGQGLRLIYYSQIVNDFQKGDIAEGYSVSREKKESFPLTVTSAQKNPTAFYLCASSVLAGVATQYFGPGTRLLVL.

This clonotype was seen ten or more times. The V gene is TRBV27, the J gene TRBJ1-1; possible D gene TRBD1, 5 bases. This CDR3 is built from 14 residues. The V end lost 7 bases, the J end lost 4 bases, and 16 bases lay between the germline ends. Germline-derived CDR1 and CDR2 are MNHEY and SMNVEV (reference sequence). Here the CDR3 DNA reads TGTGCCAGCACCCATCTGGGGGGAGCCACTGAAGCTTTCTTT. Protein sequence: CASTHLGGATEAFF.

There are many counts of this clonotype. The chain is built from TRBV29-1 and TRBJ1-1; 7 bases agree with TRBD1. In germline, CDR1 is SQVTM, CDR2 ANQGSEA. CDR3 size: 11 residues. Losses at the gene ends were 6 bases for V and 3 bases for J; bases not matched to a gene: 1. In DNA, the CDR3 is TGCAGCGTAACAGGGGACACTGAAGCTTTCTTT. Amino acid sequence: CSVTGDTEAFF.